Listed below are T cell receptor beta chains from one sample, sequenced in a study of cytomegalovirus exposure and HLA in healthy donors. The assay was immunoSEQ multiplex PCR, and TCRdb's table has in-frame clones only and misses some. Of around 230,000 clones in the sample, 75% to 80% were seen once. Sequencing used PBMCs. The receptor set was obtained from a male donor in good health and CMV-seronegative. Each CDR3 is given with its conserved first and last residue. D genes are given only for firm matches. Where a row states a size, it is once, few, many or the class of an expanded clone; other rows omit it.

CDR3 protein: CASSLGLAVNTGELFF; CDR3 DNA: TGTGCCAGCAGCCTGGGGCTAGCGGTCAACACCGGGGAGCTGTTTTTT; V gene: TRBV5-5; J gene: TRBJ2-2; clone size: NA; D gene: TRBD2
CDR3 protein: CSVERQGGDEQFF; CDR3 DNA: TGCAGCGTTGAACGGCAGGGGGGCGATGAGCAGTTCTTC; V gene: TRBV29-1; J gene: TRBJ2-1; clone size: few; D gene: NA
CDR3 protein: CASSGPGLLYEQYF; CDR3 DNA: TGTGCCAGCAGTGGGCCCGGACTGCTATACGAGCAGTACTTC; V gene: TRBV25-1; J gene: TRBJ2-7; clone size: NA; D gene: NA
CDR3 protein: CASSFTGGSYNEQFF; CDR3 DNA: TGTGCCAGCAGCTTCACGGGGGGCTCCTACAATGAGCAGTTCTTC; V gene: TRBV7-3; J gene: TRBJ2-1; clone size: NA; D gene: TRBD2
CDR3 protein: CSVAGRNNYGYTF; CDR3 DNA: TGCAGCGTTGCCGGGAGGAATAACTATGGCTACACCTTC; V gene: TRBV29-1; J gene: TRBJ1-2; clone size: NA; D gene: NA
CDR3 protein: CASSSGVWSETQYF; CDR3 DNA: TGTGCCAGCAGTTCGGGGGTTTGGTCGGAGACCCAGTACTTC; V gene: TRBV27; J gene: TRBJ2-5; clone size: NA; D gene: NA
CDR3 protein: CASSPHRGRATTGWTDTQYF; CDR3 DNA: TGTGCCAGCAGTCCCCACAGGGGGAGGGCTACCACTGGCTGGACAGATACGCAGTATTTT; V gene: TRBV27; J gene: TRBJ2-3; clone size: NA; D gene: NA
CDR3 protein: CASSIIASYGYTF; CDR3 DNA: TGTGCCAGTAGTATAATTGCCAGCTATGGCTACACCTTC; V gene: TRBV19; J gene: TRBJ1-2; clone size: few; D gene: NA
CDR3 protein: CAISAQGNTEAFF; CDR3 DNA: TGTGCCATCAGTGCACAGGGTAACACTGAAGCTTTCTTT; V gene: TRBV10-3; J gene: TRBJ1-1; clone size: NA; D gene: NA
CDR3 protein: CASSPHAEQYF; CDR3 DNA: TGTGCCAGCAGCCCTCACGCGGAGCAGTACTTC; V gene: TRBV28; J gene: TRBJ2-7; clone size: NA; D gene: NA
CDR3 protein: CASSFGGVNTEAFF; CDR3 DNA: TGTGCCAGCAGCTTTGGGGGCGTGAACACTGAAGCTTTCTTT; V gene: TRBV7-3; J gene: TRBJ1-1; clone size: NA; D gene: NA
CDR3 protein: CASSDSPDSYNEQFF; CDR3 DNA: TGTGCCAGCAGTGACTCGCCGGACAGTTACAATGAGCAGTTCTTC; V gene: TRBV6-4; J gene: TRBJ2-1; clone size: NA; D gene: NA
CDR3 protein: CASSQVPGGLSGNTIYF; CDR3 DNA: TGTGCCAGCAGCCAAGTACCCGGCGGCCTCTCTGGAAACACCATATATTTT; V gene: TRBV4-2; J gene: TRBJ1-3; clone size: NA; D gene: NA
CDR3 protein: CASSRDRGSDTQYF; CDR3 DNA: TGTGCCAGCAGCCGGGACAGGGGTTCAGATACGCAGTATTTT; V gene: TRBV7-3; J gene: TRBJ2-3; clone size: NA; D gene: TRBD1
CDR3 protein: CASSDQGDRLTPDTQYF; CDR3 DNA: TGTGCCAGCAGTGACCAGGGGGACCGCTTAACCCCAGATACGCAGTATTTT; V gene: TRBV6-4; J gene: TRBJ2-3; clone size: NA; D gene: TRBD1
CDR3 protein: CASSYGQGLTGELFF; CDR3 DNA: TGCGCCAGCAGTTACGGACAGGGGCTCACCGGGGAGCTGTTTTTT; V gene: TRBV4-1; J gene: TRBJ2-2; clone size: NA; D gene: TRBD1
CDR3 protein: CASSYGLAENIQYF; CDR3 DNA: TGTGCCAGCAGCTACGGACTAGCTGAAAACATTCAGTACTTC; V gene: TRBV5-4; J gene: TRBJ2-4; clone size: NA; D gene: TRBD2
CDR3 protein: CASSRGGAGYGYTF; CDR3 DNA: TGTGCCAGCAGTAGAGGGGGGGCTGGATATGGCTACACCTTC; V gene: TRBV6-4; J gene: TRBJ1-2; clone size: NA; D gene: NA
CDR3 protein: CASSSQGIYEQYF; CDR3 DNA: TGTGCCAGCAGCTCACAGGGTATTTACGAGCAGTACTTC; V gene: TRBV7-2; J gene: TRBJ2-7; clone size: NA; D gene: NA
CDR3 protein: CASSIQVFGYYEQYF; CDR3 DNA: TGTGCCAGTAGTATACAGGTTTTCGGATACTACGAGCAGTACTTC; V gene: TRBV19; J gene: TRBJ2-7; clone size: NA; D gene: NA
CDR3 protein: CASSLFITYKNTGELFF; CDR3 DNA: TGTGCCAGCAGCTTATTCATCACATATAAGAACACCGGGGAGCTGTTTTTT; V gene: TRBV7-2; J gene: TRBJ2-2; clone size: NA; D gene: NA
CDR3 protein: CASSQSGTGAEKLFF; CDR3 DNA: TGTGCCAGCAGCCAATCCGGGACAGGGGCTGAAAAACTGTTTTTT; V gene: TRBV7-9; J gene: TRBJ1-4; clone size: NA; D gene: TRBD1
CDR3 protein: CASSLGATESGYTF; CDR3 DNA: TGTGCCAGCAGCTTAGGCGCGACTGAATCCGGCTACACCTTC; V gene: TRBV13; J gene: TRBJ1-2; clone size: NA; D gene: NA
CDR3 protein: CASSAGAGDIEQYF; CDR3 DNA: TGTGCCAGCAGTGCAGGGGCTGGAGATATCGAGCAGTACTTC; V gene: TRBV9; J gene: TRBJ2-7; clone size: NA; D gene: NA
CDR3 protein: CASSSSSGFNEKLFF; CDR3 DNA: TGTGCCAGCAGCTCAAGTTCAGGGTTTAATGAAAAACTGTTTTTT; V gene: TRBV14; J gene: TRBJ1-4; clone size: NA; D gene: NA
CDR3 protein: CASSPKSQGSTSSYNSPLHF; CDR3 DNA: TGTGCCAGCTCACCTAAATCACAGGGCTCCACTAGCTCCTATAATTCACCCCTCCACTTT; V gene: TRBV18; J gene: TRBJ1-6; clone size: NA; D gene: NA
CDR3 protein: CASSGSGVRAFF; CDR3 DNA: TGTGCCAGCAGCGGATCGGGGGTAAGAGCTTTCTTT; V gene: TRBV7-2; J gene: TRBJ1-1; clone size: NA; D gene: NA
CDR3 protein: CASSSPRQGRSGANVLTF; CDR3 DNA: TGCGCCAGCAGCTCTCCAAGACAGGGCCGCTCTGGGGCCAACGTCCTGACTTTC; V gene: TRBV5-1; J gene: TRBJ2-6; clone size: NA; D gene: TRBD1
CDR3 protein: CASSADSSETQYF; CDR3 DNA: TGTGCCAGCAGCGCCGACAGCTCCGAGACCCAGTACTTC; V gene: TRBV9; J gene: TRBJ2-5; clone size: NA; D gene: NA
CDR3 protein: CASKKGGAGRNEQFF; CDR3 DNA: TGTGCCAGCAAAAAGGGGGGGGCGGGGAGGAATGAGCAGTTCTTC; V gene: TRBV27; J gene: TRBJ2-1; clone size: NA; D gene: NA
CDR3 protein: CASRRADYGYTF; CDR3 DNA: TGTGCCAGTCGCCGCGCTGACTATGGCTACACCTTC; V gene: TRBV5-4; J gene: TRBJ1-2; clone size: NA; D gene: NA
CDR3 protein: CASKSTTSGRYTGELFF; CDR3 DNA: TGTGCCAGCAAATCGACTACTAGCGGGAGGTATACCGGGGAGCTGTTTTTT; V gene: TRBV2; J gene: TRBJ2-2; clone size: NA; D gene: TRBD2
CDR3 protein: CASSSNGKAEETQYF; CDR3 DNA: TGTGCCAGCAGTTCAAACGGGAAGGCCGAAGAGACCCAGTACTTC; V gene: TRBV7-3; J gene: TRBJ2-5; clone size: NA; D gene: NA
CDR3 protein: CASSSYGTNEKLFF; CDR3 DNA: TGTGCCAGCAGCTCCTACGGAACTAATGAAAAACTGTTTTTT; V gene: TRBV5-5; J gene: TRBJ1-4; clone size: NA; D gene: NA
CDR3 protein: CASLSDRGFNEQFF; CDR3 DNA: TGTGCCAGCTTATCGGACAGGGGATTCAATGAGCAGTTCTTC; V gene: TRBV18; J gene: TRBJ2-1; clone size: NA; D gene: TRBD1
CDR3 protein: CAWSVWQNNQPQHF; CDR3 DNA: TGTGCCTGGAGTGTTTGGCAGAACAATCAGCCCCAGCATTTT; V gene: TRBV30; J gene: TRBJ1-5; clone size: once; D gene: NA
CDR3 protein: CATSRDILAGGGEQFF; CDR3 DNA: TGTGCCACCAGCAGAGATATACTAGCGGGAGGGGGTGAGCAGTTCTTC; V gene: TRBV15; J gene: TRBJ2-1; clone size: NA; D gene: TRBD2
CDR3 protein: CASRGAVEAFF; CDR3 DNA: TGTGCCAGCAGGGGGGCCGTTGAAGCTTTCTTT; V gene: TRBV27; J gene: TRBJ1-1; clone size: once; D gene: NA
CDR3 protein: CASRFPEGSTEAFF; CDR3 DNA: TGTGCCAGCAGGTTCCCGGAGGGGAGCACTGAAGCTTTCTTT; V gene: TRBV28; J gene: TRBJ1-1; clone size: NA; D gene: NA
CDR3 protein: CAISESNIPTDTQYF; CDR3 DNA: TGTGCCATCAGTGAGTCCAACATCCCCACAGATACGCAGTATTTT; V gene: TRBV10-3; J gene: TRBJ2-3; clone size: NA; D gene: NA
CDR3 protein: CASTRTASFSGNTIYF; CDR3 DNA: TGTGCCAGCACCCGGACAGCCTCTTTCTCTGGAAACACCATATATTTT; V gene: TRBV9; J gene: TRBJ1-3; clone size: NA; D gene: NA
CDR3 protein: CASSPTSPHSYEQYF; CDR3 DNA: TGTGCCAGCAGCCCGACTAGTCCCCATTCCTACGAGCAGTACTTC; V gene: TRBV4-2; J gene: TRBJ2-7; clone size: NA; D gene: NA
CDR3 protein: CASSDTGQGGNEQFF; CDR3 DNA: TGTGCCAGCAGCGACACTGGACAGGGGGGTAATGAGCAGTTCTTC; V gene: TRBV7-8; J gene: TRBJ2-1; clone size: NA; D gene: TRBD1
CDR3 protein: CSVGGTGGIFTDTQYF; CDR3 DNA: TGCAGCGTTGGCGGGACAGGGGGCATCTTCACAGATACGCAGTATTTT; V gene: TRBV29-1; J gene: TRBJ2-3; clone size: NA; D gene: TRBD1
CDR3 protein: CASSPRTYNQPQHF; CDR3 DNA: TGTGCCAGCTCCCCCCGGACATACAATCAGCCCCAGCATTTT; V gene: TRBV2; J gene: TRBJ1-5; clone size: NA; D gene: NA
CDR3 protein: CASSFRASGGGTQYF; CDR3 DNA: TGTGCCAGCAGCTTTCGGGCCAGCGGGGGGGGGACCCAGTACTTC; V gene: TRBV5-6; J gene: TRBJ2-5; clone size: NA; D gene: TRBD2
CDR3 protein: CASSLGHRVPNEKLFF; CDR3 DNA: TGCGCCAGCAGCTTAGGGCACAGGGTACCTAATGAAAAACTGTTTTTT; V gene: TRBV5-1; J gene: TRBJ1-4; clone size: NA; D gene: NA